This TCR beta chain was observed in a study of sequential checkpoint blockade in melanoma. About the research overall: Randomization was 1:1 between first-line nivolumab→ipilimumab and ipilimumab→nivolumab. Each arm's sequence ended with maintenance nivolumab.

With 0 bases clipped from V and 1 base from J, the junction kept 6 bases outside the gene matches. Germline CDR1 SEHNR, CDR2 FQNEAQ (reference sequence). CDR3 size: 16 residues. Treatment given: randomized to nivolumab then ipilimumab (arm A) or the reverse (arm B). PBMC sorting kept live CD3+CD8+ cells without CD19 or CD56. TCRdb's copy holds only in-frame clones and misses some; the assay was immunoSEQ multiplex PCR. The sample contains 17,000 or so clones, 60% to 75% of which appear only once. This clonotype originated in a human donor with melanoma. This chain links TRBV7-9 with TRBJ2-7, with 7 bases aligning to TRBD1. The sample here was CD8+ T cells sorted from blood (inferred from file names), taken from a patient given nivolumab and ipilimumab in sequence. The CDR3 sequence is CASSLARGTESYEQYF. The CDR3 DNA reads TGTGCCAGCAGCTTAGCAAGGGGGACAGAGTCCTACGAGCAGTACTTC.